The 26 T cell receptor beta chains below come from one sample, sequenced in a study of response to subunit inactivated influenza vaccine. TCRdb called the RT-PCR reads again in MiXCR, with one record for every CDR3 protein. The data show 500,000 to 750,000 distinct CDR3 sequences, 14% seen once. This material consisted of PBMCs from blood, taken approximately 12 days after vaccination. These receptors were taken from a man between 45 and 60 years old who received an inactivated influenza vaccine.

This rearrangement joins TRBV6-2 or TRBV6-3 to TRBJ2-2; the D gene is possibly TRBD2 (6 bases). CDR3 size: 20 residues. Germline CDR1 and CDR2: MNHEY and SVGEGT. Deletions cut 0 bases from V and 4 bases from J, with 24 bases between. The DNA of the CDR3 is TGTGCCAGCAGTTACTCCCCCCCCGGGCTTGGGATGGGGGGCACCGGGGAGCTGTTTTTT. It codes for CASSYSPPGLGMGGTGELFF.

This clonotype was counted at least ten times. This chain's CDR3 is CASSLYGTANTGELFF. The CDR3 DNA reads as TGTGCCAGCAGCTTATACGGGACAGCGAACACCGGGGAGCTGTTTTTT. The gene calls are TRBV7-2 and TRBJ2-2; 7 nucleotides align to TRBD1. This CDR3 region has 16 residues. From germline, CDR1 is SGHTA and CDR2 FQGNSA. V lost 2 bases, J lost 0 bases, and 3 bases stayed unmatched.

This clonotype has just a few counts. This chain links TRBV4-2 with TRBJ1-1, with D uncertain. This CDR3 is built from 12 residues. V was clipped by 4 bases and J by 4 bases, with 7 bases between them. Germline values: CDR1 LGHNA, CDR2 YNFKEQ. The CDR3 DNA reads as TGTGCCAGCAGCCCGGAGGGCACTGAAGCTTTCTTT. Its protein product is CASSPEGTEAFF.

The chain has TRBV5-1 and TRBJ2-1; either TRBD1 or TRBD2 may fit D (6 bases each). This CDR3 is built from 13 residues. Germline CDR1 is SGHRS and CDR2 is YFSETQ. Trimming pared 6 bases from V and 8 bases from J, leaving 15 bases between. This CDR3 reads CASTLSRGDEQFF. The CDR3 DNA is TGCGCCAGCACCCTAAGTAGGGGGGATGAGCAGTTCTTC.

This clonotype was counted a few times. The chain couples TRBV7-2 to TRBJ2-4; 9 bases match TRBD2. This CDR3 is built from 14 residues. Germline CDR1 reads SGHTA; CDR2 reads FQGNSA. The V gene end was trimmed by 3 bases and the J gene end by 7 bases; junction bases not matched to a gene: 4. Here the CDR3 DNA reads TGTGCCAGCAGCTTTCTAGCGGGATTTAACATTCAGTACTTC. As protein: CASSFLAGFNIQYF.

Written as DNA, the CDR3 is TGTGCCAGCAGCCCAGCCGGACAGGGCCAGGGGAAAGGCTACACCTTC. It is translated as CASSPAGQGQGKGYTF. The chain carries TRBV3-1 and TRBJ1-2, with TRBD1 identical over 8 bases. J was trimmed by 8 bases and V by 4 bases; bases with no gene match: 15. Germline V gene data show CDR1 as LGHDT and CDR2 as YNNKEL (reference sequence). The CDR3 covers 16 residues.

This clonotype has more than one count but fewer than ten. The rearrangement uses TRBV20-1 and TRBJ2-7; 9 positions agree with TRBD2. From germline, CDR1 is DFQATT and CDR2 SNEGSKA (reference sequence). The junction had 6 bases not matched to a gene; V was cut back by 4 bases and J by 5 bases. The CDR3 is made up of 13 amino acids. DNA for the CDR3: TGCAGTGCTATGAGCGGGGGGTTCAACGAGCAGTACTTC. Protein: CSAMSGGFNEQYF.

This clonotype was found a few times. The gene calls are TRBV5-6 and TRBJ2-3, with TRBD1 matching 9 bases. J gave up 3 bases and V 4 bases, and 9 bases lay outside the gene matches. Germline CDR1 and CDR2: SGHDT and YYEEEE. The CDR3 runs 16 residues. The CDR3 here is CASSRGQGWRTDTQYF. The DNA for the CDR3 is TGTGCCAGCAGCCGGGGACAGGGATGGAGGACAGATACGCAGTATTTT.

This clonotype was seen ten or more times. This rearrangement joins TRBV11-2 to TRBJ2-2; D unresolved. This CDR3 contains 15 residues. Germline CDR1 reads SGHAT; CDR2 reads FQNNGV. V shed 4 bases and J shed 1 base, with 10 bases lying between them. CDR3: CASSSLWGNTGELFF. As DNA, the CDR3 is TGTGCCAGCAGCTCGCTTTGGGGGAACACCGGGGAGCTGTTTTTT.

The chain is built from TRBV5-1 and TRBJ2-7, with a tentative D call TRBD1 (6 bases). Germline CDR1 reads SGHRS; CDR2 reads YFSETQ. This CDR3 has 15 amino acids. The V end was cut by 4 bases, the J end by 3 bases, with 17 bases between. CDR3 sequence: CASSVGGAWNYEQYF. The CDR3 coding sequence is TGCGCCAGCAGCGTTGGGGGCGCTTGGAACTACGAGCAGTACTTC.

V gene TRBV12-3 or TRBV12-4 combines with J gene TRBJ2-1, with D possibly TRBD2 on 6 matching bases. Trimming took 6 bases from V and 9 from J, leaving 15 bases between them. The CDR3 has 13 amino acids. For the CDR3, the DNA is TGTGCCAGCAGCCTTGGCGGAGGGGCTGAGCAGTTCTTC. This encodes CASSLGGGAEQFF.

The CDR3 reads CASSPGRDIYGYTF. Here the CDR3 DNA reads TGTGCCAGCAGTCCCGGCAGGGATATCTATGGCTACACCTTC. V and J are TRBV7-2 and TRBJ1-2; a weak D match, TRBD1 (5 bases). The germline V gene has CDR1 SGHTA and CDR2 FQGNSA. Trimming pared 6 bases from V and 4 bases from J, leaving 15 bases between. CDR3 size: 14 residues.

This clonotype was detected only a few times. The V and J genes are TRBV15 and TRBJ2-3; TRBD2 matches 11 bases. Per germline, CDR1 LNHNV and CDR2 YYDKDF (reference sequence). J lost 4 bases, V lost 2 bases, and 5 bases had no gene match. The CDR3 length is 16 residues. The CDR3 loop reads CATSRPLAGVADTQYF. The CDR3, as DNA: TGTGCCACCAGCAGACCACTAGCGGGAGTTGCAGATACGCAGTATTTT.

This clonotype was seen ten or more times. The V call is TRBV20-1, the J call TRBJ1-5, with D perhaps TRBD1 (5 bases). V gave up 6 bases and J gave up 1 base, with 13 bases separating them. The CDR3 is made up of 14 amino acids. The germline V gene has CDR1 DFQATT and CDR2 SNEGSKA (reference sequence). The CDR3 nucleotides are TGCAGTGCCCGGAGGGGATCCAGCAATCAGCCCCAGCATTTT. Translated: CSARRGSSNQPQHF.

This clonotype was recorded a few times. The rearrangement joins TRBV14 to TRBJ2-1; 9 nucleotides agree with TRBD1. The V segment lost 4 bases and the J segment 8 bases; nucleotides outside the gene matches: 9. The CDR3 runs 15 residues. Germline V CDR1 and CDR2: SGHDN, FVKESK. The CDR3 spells CASSRPGQGRDEQFF. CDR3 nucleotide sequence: TGTGCCAGCAGCCGCCCGGGACAGGGTAGAGATGAGCAGTTCTTC.

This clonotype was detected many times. As DNA, the CDR3 is TGTGCCAGCAGTCCTGAGGGGGTAGAAAGTTCACCCCTCCACTTT. It specifies CASSPEGVESSPLHF. The V and J genes are TRBV12-3 or TRBV12-4 and TRBJ1-6, with D possibly TRBD1 on 6 matching bases. V lost 5 bases and J 9 bases, leaving 17 bases between the germline ends. The CDR3 is made up of 15 amino acids.

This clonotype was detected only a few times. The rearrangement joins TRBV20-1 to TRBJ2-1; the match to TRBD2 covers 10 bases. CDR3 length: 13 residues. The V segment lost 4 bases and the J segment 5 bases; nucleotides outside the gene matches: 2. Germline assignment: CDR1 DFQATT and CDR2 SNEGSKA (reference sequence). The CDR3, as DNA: TGCAGTGCTATAGGACTAGCGGACAATGAGCAGTTCTTC. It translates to CSAIGLADNEQFF.

The CDR3 region has the DNA TGCAGTGCTGGCCTCCGGGAGACCCAGTACTTC. It translates to CSAGLRETQYF. The chain combines TRBV20-1 with TRBJ2-5; D is unclear. Germline CDR1 reads DFQATT; CDR2 reads SNEGSKA (reference sequence). The germline V and J ends were trimmed by 5 bases and 5 bases, with 9 bases remaining between them. This CDR3 contains 11 residues.

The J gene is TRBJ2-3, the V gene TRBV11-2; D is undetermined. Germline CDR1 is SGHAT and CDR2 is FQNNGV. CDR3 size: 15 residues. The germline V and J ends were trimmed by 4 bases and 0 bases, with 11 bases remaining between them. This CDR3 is CASSSPAYSTDTQYF. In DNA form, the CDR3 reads TGTGCCAGCAGCTCCCCGGCATATAGCACAGATACGCAGTATTTT.

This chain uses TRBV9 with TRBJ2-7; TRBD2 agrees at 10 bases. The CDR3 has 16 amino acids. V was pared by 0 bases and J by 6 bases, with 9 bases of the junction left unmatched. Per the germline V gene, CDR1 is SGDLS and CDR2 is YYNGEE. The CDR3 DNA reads TGTGCCAGCAGCGTAGGGTCCCTAGCGGGAGTTGCCGAGCAGTACTTC. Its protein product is CASSVGSLAGVAEQYF.

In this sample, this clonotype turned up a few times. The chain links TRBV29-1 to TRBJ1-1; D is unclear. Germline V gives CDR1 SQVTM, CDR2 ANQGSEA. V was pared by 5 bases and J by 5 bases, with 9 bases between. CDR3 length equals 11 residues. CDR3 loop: CSVRRRTEAFF. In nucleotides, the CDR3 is TGCAGCGTTCGTCGGCGAACTGAAGCTTTCTTT.

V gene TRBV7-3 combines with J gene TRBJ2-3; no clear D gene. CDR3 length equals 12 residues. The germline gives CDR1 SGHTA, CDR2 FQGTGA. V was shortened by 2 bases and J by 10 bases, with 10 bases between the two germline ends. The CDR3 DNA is TGTGCCAGCAGCTTAGGCCCGGAAGCGCAGTATTTT. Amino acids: CASSLGPEAQYF.

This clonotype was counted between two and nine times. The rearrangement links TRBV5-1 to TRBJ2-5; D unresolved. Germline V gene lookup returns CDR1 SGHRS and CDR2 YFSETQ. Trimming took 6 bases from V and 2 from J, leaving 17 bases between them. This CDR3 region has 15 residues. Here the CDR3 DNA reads TGCGCCAGCACCCGGAGAGCCTTCCAACAAGAGACCCAGTACTTC. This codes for CASTRRAFQQETQYF.

The CDR3 loop reads CASSFYSNTGELFF. The CDR3 DNA follows: TGCGCCAGCAGCTTTTATTCAAACACCGGGGAGCTGTTTTTT. The chain is built from TRBV5-1 and TRBJ2-2; D not certain. The CDR3 totals 14 residues. Trimming pared 2 bases from V and 2 bases from J, leaving 7 bases between. Germline V lookup: CDR1 SGHRS, CDR2 YFSETQ.

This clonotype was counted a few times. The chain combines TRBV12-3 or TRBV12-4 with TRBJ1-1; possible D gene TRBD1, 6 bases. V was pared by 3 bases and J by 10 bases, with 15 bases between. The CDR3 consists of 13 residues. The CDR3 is CASSFLGEGVAFF. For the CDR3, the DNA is TGTGCCAGCAGTTTTCTGGGGGAGGGGGTAGCTTTCTTT.

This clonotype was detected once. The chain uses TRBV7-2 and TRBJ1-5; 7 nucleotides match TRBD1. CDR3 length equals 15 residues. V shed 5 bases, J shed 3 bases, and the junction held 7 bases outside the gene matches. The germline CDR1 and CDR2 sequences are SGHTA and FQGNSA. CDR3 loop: CASSGGQVYNQPQHF. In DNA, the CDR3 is TGTGCCAGCAGCGGTGGACAGGTCTACAATCAGCCCCAGCATTTT.